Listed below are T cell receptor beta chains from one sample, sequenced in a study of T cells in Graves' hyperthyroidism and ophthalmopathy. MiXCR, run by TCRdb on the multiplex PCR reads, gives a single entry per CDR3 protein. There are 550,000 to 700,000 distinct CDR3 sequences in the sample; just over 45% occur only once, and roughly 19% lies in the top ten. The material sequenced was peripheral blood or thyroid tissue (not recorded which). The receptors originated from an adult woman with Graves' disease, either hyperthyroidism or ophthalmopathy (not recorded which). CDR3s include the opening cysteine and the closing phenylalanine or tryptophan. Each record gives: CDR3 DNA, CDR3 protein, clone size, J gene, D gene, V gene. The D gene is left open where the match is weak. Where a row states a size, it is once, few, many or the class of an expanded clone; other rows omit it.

cdr3_nt: TGTGCCACCAGCAGGGTGGCTGGAAACACCATATATTTT
cdr3_aa: CATSRVAGNTIYF
clone_size: .
j_call: TRBJ1-3
d_call: .
v_call: TRBV15

cdr3_nt: TGCGCCAGCAGCTTTGGCGAGGGCAATGAGCAGTTCTTC
cdr3_aa: CASSFGEGNEQFF
clone_size: few
j_call: TRBJ2-1
d_call: .
v_call: TRBV5-1

cdr3_nt: TGTGCCAGCAGCTTATCCGGGGGCAGGGAGACCCAGTACTTC
cdr3_aa: CASSLSGGRETQYF
clone_size: few
j_call: TRBJ2-5
d_call: .
v_call: TRBV11-2

cdr3_nt: TGTGCCAGCTCACCACCGGGAAGGGTTCTTTGGCCCCAGCATTTT
cdr3_aa: CASSPPGRVLWPQHF
clone_size: .
j_call: TRBJ1-5
d_call: .
v_call: TRBV18

cdr3_nt: TGCGCCAGCAGCTTAACACAGGGGAGAGGTGAGACCCAGTACTTC
cdr3_aa: CASSLTQGRGETQYF
clone_size: once
j_call: TRBJ2-5
d_call: TRBD1
v_call: TRBV5-1

cdr3_nt: TGTGCCAGCAGCTTAAGCGGGAGTATCACAGATACGCAGTATTTT
cdr3_aa: CASSLSGSITDTQYF
clone_size: once
j_call: TRBJ2-3
d_call: TRBD2
v_call: TRBV7-3

cdr3_nt: TGTGCCAGCAGCCAGTCAGGAGCTGATCAGCCCCAGCATTTT
cdr3_aa: CASSQSGADQPQHF
clone_size: many
j_call: TRBJ1-5
d_call: .
v_call: TRBV7-8

cdr3_nt: TGTGCCACCCGAGGACAGGGTATCTCCGGGGAGCAGTACTTC
cdr3_aa: CATRGQGISGEQYF
clone_size: few
j_call: TRBJ2-7
d_call: TRBD1
v_call: TRBV10-3

cdr3_nt: TGCAGTGCTCTCGACGGTGGAAACACCTTC
cdr3_aa: CSALDGGNTF
clone_size: .
j_call: TRBJ1-2
d_call: .
v_call: TRBV20-1

cdr3_nt: TGTGCCAGCACCCCAGGACAGGGGGCCTCTGGGGCCAACGTCCTGACTTTC
cdr3_aa: CASTPGQGASGANVLTF
clone_size: many
j_call: TRBJ2-6
d_call: TRBD1
v_call: TRBV11-3

cdr3_nt: TGTGCCAGCAGTCCCCAGGGACAGGGCTACGAGCAGTACTTC
cdr3_aa: CASSPQGQGYEQYF
clone_size: many
j_call: TRBJ2-7
d_call: TRBD1
v_call: TRBV2

cdr3_nt: TGTGCCACCAGCAGGAGACCCCGTCTTGGGACATCGATCGGGAGCAATCAGCCCCAGCATTTT
cdr3_aa: CATSRRPRLGTSIGSNQPQHF
clone_size: .
j_call: TRBJ1-5
d_call: .
v_call: TRBV15

cdr3_nt: TGTGCCAGCAGCTTAGTTGGACAGGTCTTCGGCTACACCTTC
cdr3_aa: CASSLVGQVFGYTF
clone_size: few
j_call: TRBJ1-2
d_call: TRBD1
v_call: TRBV11-2

cdr3_nt: TGCGCCAGCAGCCTAACTAGCGGGTGGACAGGGTACCTCTCCTACGAGCAGTACTTC
cdr3_aa: CASSLTSGWTGYLSYEQYF
clone_size: few
j_call: TRBJ2-7
d_call: .
v_call: TRBV4-1

cdr3_nt: TGTGCCAGCAGCTCTAGGGGGCAGACTGGAAACACCATATATTTT
cdr3_aa: CASSSRGQTGNTIYF
clone_size: .
j_call: TRBJ1-3
d_call: TRBD1
v_call: TRBV7-3

cdr3_nt: TGTGCCAGCAGCTCAAACAGGGACATAACCCGTAATTCACCCCTCCACTTT
cdr3_aa: CASSSNRDITRNSPLHF
clone_size: many
j_call: TRBJ1-6
d_call: .
v_call: TRBV13

cdr3_nt: TGTGCCTCTGCCAAAGGCTACGAGCAGTACTTC
cdr3_aa: CASAKGYEQYF
clone_size: .
j_call: TRBJ2-7
d_call: .
v_call: TRBV12-3/TRBV12-4

cdr3_nt: TGCAGTGCCGGGGACCGCAATCAGCCCCAGCATTTT
cdr3_aa: CSAGDRNQPQHF
clone_size: few
j_call: TRBJ1-5
d_call: .
v_call: TRBV20-1

cdr3_nt: TGTGCCAGCAGCCCCGAGGGACAGGGGGCCATCAGCACCATATATTTT
cdr3_aa: CASSPEGQGAISTIYF
clone_size: .
j_call: TRBJ1-3
d_call: TRBD1
v_call: TRBV9

cdr3_nt: TGTGCCAGCAGTGAAGCGCTCCGATCACCCCTCCACTTT
cdr3_aa: CASSEALRSPLHF
clone_size: many
j_call: TRBJ1-6
d_call: .
v_call: TRBV2

cdr3_nt: TGTGCCAGCAGCTTAGACGGGCGCTCTGGGGCCAACGTCCTGACTTTC
cdr3_aa: CASSLDGRSGANVLTF
clone_size: .
j_call: TRBJ2-6
d_call: .
v_call: TRBV7-2

cdr3_nt: TGTGCCAGCAGTGCTAGCAGGGTAAGCACTGAAGCTTTCTTT
cdr3_aa: CASSASRVSTEAFF
clone_size: few
j_call: TRBJ1-1
d_call: .
v_call: TRBV2

cdr3_nt: TGTGCCAGCGGGGGACAGGAGAAAGATCAGCCCCAGCATTTT
cdr3_aa: CASGGQEKDQPQHF
clone_size: .
j_call: TRBJ1-5
d_call: TRBD1
v_call: TRBV10-2

cdr3_nt: TGCAGCGTGGTCCGGGGGGGAGTTGGCGAGCAGTACTTC
cdr3_aa: CSVVRGGVGEQYF
clone_size: .
j_call: TRBJ2-7
d_call: TRBD2
v_call: TRBV29-1

cdr3_nt: TGCAGTGCCCCTAGACTAGCGGGAGTAGCGGCCCACCGGTGGGAGACCCAGTACTTC
cdr3_aa: CSAPRLAGVAAHRWETQYF
clone_size: .
j_call: TRBJ2-5
d_call: TRBD2
v_call: TRBV20-1

cdr3_nt: TGCGCCAGCGCGGGACAGACGAACACTGAAGCTTTCTTT
cdr3_aa: CASAGQTNTEAFF
clone_size: many
j_call: TRBJ1-1
d_call: TRBD1
v_call: TRBV5-1

cdr3_nt: TGCAGTGCTAGGGACGATTCGGACACTGAAGCTTTCTTT
cdr3_aa: CSARDDSDTEAFF
clone_size: many
j_call: TRBJ1-1
d_call: .
v_call: TRBV20-1

cdr3_nt: TGTGCCAGCAGATCCGGGACCCCTCTAATCGGAAAACTGTTTTTT
cdr3_aa: CASRSGTPLIGKLFF
clone_size: many
j_call: TRBJ1-4
d_call: .
v_call: TRBV6-5

cdr3_nt: TGCAGTGCTAGAACAACGGACAGCATGAACACTGAAGCTTTCTTT
cdr3_aa: CSARTTDSMNTEAFF
clone_size: many
j_call: TRBJ1-1
d_call: .
v_call: TRBV20-1

cdr3_nt: TGTGCCAGCAGCTTAGGAGGACAGGACTACGAGCAGTACTTC
cdr3_aa: CASSLGGQDYEQYF
clone_size: many
j_call: TRBJ2-7
d_call: TRBD1
v_call: TRBV7-8

cdr3_nt: TGTGCCAGCAGCCCTGGCTTCGAGGATGATGGCTACACCTTC
cdr3_aa: CASSPGFEDDGYTF
clone_size: many
j_call: TRBJ1-2
d_call: .
v_call: TRBV9

cdr3_nt: TGTGCCAGCAGCTCGCTCGGGGAGGGTTTAGCATTGGAGACCCAGTACTTC
cdr3_aa: CASSSLGEGLALETQYF
clone_size: .
j_call: TRBJ2-5
d_call: TRBD2
v_call: TRBV7-3

cdr3_nt: TGTGCCAGCAGCTTAGTAGAAGGGCAGGGGGCAACTAATGAAAAACTGTTTTTT
cdr3_aa: CASSLVEGQGATNEKLFF
clone_size: .
j_call: TRBJ1-4
d_call: TRBD1
v_call: TRBV7-8

cdr3_nt: TGTGCCAGCAGCATCGGGGGAGAGACCCAGTACTTC
cdr3_aa: CASSIGGETQYF
clone_size: many
j_call: TRBJ2-5
d_call: .
v_call: TRBV7-9

cdr3_nt: TGTGCCAGCAGCCCCGGGACGGACGACTATGGCTACACCTTC
cdr3_aa: CASSPGTDDYGYTF
clone_size: many
j_call: TRBJ1-2
d_call: .
v_call: TRBV7-9

cdr3_nt: TGCAGCGTTGAAGCGGGGGAAGAGACCCAGTACTTC
cdr3_aa: CSVEAGEETQYF
clone_size: .
j_call: TRBJ2-5
d_call: .
v_call: TRBV29-1

cdr3_nt: TGTGCCATCAGTGAGTCTCAGGGTGGGTACGCTGAAGCTTTCTTT
cdr3_aa: CAISESQGGYAEAFF
clone_size: .
j_call: TRBJ1-1
d_call: .
v_call: TRBV10-3

cdr3_nt: TGTGCCAGCAGTTTAGTGGGACATCCATACGAGCAGTACTTC
cdr3_aa: CASSLVGHPYEQYF
clone_size: .
j_call: TRBJ2-7
d_call: .
v_call: TRBV27

cdr3_nt: TGTGCCAGCAGCAGACAGGGGGCGAATAATTCACCCCTCCACTTT
cdr3_aa: CASSRQGANNSPLHF
clone_size: .
j_call: TRBJ1-6
d_call: TRBD1
v_call: TRBV7-9

cdr3_nt: TGTGCCAGCAGCCAGCGGGAGGGGCCCTATGGCTACACCTTC
cdr3_aa: CASSQREGPYGYTF
clone_size: many
j_call: TRBJ1-2
d_call: .
v_call: TRBV7-2

cdr3_nt: TGTGCCAGCAGCGACCAGGGGGCGCGAGCTTTCTTT
cdr3_aa: CASSDQGARAFF
clone_size: .
j_call: TRBJ1-1
d_call: TRBD1
v_call: TRBV7-3

cdr3_nt: TGTGCCAGCAGTTCTCCGGGATTTCCCTACGAGCAGTACTTC
cdr3_aa: CASSSPGFPYEQYF
clone_size: few
j_call: TRBJ2-7
d_call: .
v_call: TRBV27